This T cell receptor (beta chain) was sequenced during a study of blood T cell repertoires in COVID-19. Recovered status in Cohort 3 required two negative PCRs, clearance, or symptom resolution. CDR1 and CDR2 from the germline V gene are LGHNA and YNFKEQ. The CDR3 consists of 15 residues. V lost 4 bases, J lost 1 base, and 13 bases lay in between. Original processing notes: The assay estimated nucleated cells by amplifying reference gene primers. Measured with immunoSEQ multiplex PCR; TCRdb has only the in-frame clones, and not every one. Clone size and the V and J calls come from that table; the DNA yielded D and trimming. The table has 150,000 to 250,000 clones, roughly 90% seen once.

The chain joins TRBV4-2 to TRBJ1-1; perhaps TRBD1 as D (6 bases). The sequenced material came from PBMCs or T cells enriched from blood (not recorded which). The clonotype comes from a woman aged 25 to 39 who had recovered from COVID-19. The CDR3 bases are TGTGCCAGCAGCCTCCAGGGACAACAGAACACTGAAGCTTTCTTT. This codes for CASSLQGQQNTEAFF.